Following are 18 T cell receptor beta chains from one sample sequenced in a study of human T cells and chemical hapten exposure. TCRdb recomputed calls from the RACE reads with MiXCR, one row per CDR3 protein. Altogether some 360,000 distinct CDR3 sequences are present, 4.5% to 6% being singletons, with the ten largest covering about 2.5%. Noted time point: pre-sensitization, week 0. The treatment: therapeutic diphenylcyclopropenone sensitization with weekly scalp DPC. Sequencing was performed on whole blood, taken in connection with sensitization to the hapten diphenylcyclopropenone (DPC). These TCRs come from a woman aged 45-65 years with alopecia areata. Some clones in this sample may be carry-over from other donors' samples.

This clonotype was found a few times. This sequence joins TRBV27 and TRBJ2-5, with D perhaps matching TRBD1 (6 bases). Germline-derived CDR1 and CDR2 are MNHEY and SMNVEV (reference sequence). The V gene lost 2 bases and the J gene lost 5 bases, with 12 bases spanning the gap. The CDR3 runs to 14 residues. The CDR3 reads CASSLARGYETQYF. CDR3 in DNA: TGTGCCAGCAGTTTAGCCAGGGGATACGAGACCCAGTACTTC.

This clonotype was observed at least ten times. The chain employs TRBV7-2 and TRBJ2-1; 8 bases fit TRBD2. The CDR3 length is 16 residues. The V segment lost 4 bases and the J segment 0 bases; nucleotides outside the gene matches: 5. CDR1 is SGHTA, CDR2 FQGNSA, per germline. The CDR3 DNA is TGTGCCAGCAGCTCCCTCGCGGGGGGCTCCTACAATGAGCAGTTCTTC. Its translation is CASSSLAGGSYNEQFF.

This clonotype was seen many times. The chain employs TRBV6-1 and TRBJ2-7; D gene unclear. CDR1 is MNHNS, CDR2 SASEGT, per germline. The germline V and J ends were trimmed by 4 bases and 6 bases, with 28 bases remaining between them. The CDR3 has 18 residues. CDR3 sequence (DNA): TGTGCCAGCAGTGCCCGGCCAGTCCGATATAACCTCCGATCCGAGCAGTACTTC. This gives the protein CASSARPVRYNLRSEQYF.

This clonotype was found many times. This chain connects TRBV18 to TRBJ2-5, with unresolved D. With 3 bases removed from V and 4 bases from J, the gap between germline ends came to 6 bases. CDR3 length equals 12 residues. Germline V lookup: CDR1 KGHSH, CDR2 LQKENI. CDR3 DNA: TGTGCCAGCTCACCTTTCGGAGAGACCCAGTACTTC. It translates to CASSPFGETQYF.

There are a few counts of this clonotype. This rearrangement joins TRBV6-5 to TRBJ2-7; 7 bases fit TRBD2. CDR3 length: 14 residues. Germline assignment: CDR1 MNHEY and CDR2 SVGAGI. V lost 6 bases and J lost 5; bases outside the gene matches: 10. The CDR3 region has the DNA TGTGCCAGCAGGGCCTTGGGAGGGAGCAACGAGCAGTACTTC. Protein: CASRALGGSNEQYF.

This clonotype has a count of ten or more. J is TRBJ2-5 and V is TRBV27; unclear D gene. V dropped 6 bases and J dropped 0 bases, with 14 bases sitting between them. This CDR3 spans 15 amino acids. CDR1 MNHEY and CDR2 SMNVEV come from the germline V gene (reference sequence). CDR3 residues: CASSPLLTYQETQYF. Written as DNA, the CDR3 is TGTGCCAGCAGCCCTCTCCTTACGTACCAAGAGACCCAGTACTTC.

The CDR3 spells CSARTGDTYEQYF. The DNA of the CDR3 is TGCAGTGCTAGAACAGGGGATACCTACGAGCAGTACTTC. This chain joins TRBV20-1 and TRBJ2-7; TRBD1 agrees at 7 bases. The CDR3 spans 13 residues. CDR1 is DFQATT, CDR2 SNEGSKA, per germline (reference sequence). The junction had 3 bases not matched to a gene; V was cut back by 2 bases and J by 2 bases.

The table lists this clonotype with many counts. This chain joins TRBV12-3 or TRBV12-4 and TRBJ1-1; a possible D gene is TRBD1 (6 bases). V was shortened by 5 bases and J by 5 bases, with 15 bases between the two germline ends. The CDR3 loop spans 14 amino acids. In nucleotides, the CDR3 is TGTGCCAGCAGTCCCAGGGGCCTGGGGACTGAAGCTTTCTTT. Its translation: CASSPRGLGTEAFF.

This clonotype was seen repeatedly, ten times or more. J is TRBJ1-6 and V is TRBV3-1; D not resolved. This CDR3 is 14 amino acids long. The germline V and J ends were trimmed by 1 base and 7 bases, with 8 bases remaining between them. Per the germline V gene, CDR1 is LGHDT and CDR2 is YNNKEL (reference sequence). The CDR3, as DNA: TGTGCCAGCAGCCAAGTAGCGAGGAATTCACCCCTCCACTTT. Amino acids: CASSQVARNSPLHF.

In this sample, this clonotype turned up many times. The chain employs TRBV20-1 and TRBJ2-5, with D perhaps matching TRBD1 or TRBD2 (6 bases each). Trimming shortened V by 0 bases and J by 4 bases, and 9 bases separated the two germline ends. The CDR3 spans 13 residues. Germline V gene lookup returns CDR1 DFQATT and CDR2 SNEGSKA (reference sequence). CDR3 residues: CSAREGGVETQYF. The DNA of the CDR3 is TGCAGTGCTAGAGAGGGGGGCGTAGAGACCCAGTACTTC.

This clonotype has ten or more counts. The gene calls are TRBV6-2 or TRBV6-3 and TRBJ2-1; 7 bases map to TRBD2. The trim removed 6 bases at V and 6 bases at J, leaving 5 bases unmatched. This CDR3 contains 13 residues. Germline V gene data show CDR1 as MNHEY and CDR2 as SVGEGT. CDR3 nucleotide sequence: TGTGCCAGCAGGGCCTGGACTAGCAATGAGCAGTTCTTC. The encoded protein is CASRAWTSNEQFF.

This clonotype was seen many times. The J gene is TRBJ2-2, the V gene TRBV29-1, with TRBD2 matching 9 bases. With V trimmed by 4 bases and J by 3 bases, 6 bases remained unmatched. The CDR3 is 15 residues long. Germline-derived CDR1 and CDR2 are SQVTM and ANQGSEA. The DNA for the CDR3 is TGCAGCGTTGCAGCGGGGGGAGGTTACACCGGGGAGCTGTTTTTT. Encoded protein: CSVAAGGGYTGELFF.

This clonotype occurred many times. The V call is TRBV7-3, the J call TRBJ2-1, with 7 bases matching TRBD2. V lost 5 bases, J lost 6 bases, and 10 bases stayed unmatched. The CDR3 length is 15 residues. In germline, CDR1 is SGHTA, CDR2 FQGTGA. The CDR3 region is CASSPGVWTSNEQFF. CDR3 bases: TGTGCCAGCAGCCCGGGGGTATGGACTAGCAATGAGCAGTTCTTC.

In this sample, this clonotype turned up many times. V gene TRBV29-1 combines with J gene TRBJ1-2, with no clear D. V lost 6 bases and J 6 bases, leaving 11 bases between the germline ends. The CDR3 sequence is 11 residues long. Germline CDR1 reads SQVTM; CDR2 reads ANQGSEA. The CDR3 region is CSVDGSNGYTF. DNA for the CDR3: TGCAGCGTGGATGGATCTAATGGCTACACCTTC.

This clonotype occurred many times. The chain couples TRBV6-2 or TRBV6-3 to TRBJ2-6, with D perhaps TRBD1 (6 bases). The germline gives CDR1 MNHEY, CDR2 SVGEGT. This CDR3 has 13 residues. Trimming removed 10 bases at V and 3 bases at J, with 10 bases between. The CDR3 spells CATMTGGANVLTF. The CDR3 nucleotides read TGTGCCACCATGACAGGTGGGGCCAACGTCCTGACTTTC.

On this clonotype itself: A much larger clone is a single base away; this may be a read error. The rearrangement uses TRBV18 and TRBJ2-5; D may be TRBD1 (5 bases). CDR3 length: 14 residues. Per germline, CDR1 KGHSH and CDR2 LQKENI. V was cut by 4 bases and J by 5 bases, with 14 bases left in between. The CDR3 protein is CASSHGGGAETQYF. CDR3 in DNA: TGTGCCAGCTCACACGGTGGTGGGGCGGAGACCCAGTACTTC.

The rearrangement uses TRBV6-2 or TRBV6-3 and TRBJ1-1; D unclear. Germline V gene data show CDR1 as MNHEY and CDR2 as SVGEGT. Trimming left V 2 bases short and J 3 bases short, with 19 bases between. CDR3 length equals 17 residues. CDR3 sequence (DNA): TGTGCCAGCAGTTACCTTCGTGTGGCAGGATCGGACACTGAAGCTTTCTTT. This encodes CASSYLRVAGSDTEAFF.

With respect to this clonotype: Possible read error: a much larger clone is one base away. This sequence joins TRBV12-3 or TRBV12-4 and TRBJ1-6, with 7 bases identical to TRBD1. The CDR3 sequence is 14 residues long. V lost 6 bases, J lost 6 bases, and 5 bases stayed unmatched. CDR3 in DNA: TGTGCCAGCAGCCAGGGACAGATTAATTCACCCCTCCACTTT. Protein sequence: CASSQGQINSPLHF.